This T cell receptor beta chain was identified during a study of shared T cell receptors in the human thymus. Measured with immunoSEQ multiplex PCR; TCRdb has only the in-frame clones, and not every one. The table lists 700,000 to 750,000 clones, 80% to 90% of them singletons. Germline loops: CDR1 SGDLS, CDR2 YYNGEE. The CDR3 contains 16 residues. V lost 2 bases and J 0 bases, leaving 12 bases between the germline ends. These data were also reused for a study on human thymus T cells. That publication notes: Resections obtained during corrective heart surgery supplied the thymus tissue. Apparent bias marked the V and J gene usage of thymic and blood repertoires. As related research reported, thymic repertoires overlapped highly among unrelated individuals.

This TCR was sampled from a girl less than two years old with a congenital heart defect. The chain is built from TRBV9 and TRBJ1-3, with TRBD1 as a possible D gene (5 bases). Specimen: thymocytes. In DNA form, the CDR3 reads TGTGCCAGCAGCGTCCGACAGAGCTACTCTGGAAACACCATATATTTT. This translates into CASSVRQSYSGNTIYF.